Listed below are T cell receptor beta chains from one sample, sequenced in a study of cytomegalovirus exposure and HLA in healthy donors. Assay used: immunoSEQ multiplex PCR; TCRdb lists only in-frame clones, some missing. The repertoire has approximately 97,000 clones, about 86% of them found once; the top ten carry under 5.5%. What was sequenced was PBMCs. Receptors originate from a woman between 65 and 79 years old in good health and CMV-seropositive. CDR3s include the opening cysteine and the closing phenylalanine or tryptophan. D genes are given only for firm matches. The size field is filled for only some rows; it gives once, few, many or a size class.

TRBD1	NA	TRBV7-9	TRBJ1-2	CASSLVGQVYGYTF	TGTGCCAGCAGCTTAGTGGGACAGGTTTATGGCTACACCTTC
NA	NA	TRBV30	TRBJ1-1	CAWSAAGLNTEAFF	TGTGCCTGGAGTGCGGCCGGGTTGAACACTGAAGCTTTCTTT
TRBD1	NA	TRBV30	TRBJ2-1	CAWTQGDEQFF	TGTGCCTGGACACAGGGGGATGAGCAGTTCTTC
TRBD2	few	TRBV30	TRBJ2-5	CAWSVLRTSGSQETQYF	TGTGCCTGGAGTGTACTGAGGACTAGCGGTTCCCAAGAGACCCAGTACTTC
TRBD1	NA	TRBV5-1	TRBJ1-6	CASTEDRPYNSPLHF	TGCGCCAGCACAGAGGACAGGCCCTATAATTCACCCCTCCACTTT
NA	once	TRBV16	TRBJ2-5	CASSQFLRQEETQYF	TGTGCCAGCAGCCAATTCCTCAGGCAAGAAGAGACCCAGTACTTC
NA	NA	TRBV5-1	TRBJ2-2	CASSLREPTGELFF	TGCGCCAGCAGCTTGCGGGAGCCCACCGGGGAGCTGTTTTTT
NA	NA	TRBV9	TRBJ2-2	CASSAPGTWNTGELFF	TGTGCCAGCAGCGCCCCCGGGACTTGGAACACCGGGGAGCTGTTTTTT
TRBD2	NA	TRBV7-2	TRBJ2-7	CASSLAGGPSYEQYF	TGTGCCAGCAGCTTAGCGGGAGGGCCCTCCTACGAGCAGTACTTC
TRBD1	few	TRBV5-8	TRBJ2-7	CASLNRGPEQYF	TGTGCCAGCCTGAACAGGGGCCCCGAGCAGTACTTC
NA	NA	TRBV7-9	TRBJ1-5	CASSLAGGVSNQPQHF	TGTGCCAGCAGCTTAGCTGGGGGCGTAAGCAATCAGCCCCAGCATTTT
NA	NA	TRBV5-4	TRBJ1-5	CASRRDSSNQPQHF	TGTGCCAGCAGACGCGACAGTAGCAATCAGCCCCAGCATTTT
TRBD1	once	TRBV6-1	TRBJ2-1	CASSSAGTGLYEQFF	TGTGCCAGCAGCTCCGCCGGGACAGGGTTATACGAGCAGTTCTTC
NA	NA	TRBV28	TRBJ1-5	CASSFPLSGVGNQPQHF	TGTGCCAGCAGTTTCCCCTTGTCAGGGGTTGGTAATCAGCCCCAGCATTTT
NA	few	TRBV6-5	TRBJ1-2	CASSLDGNYGYTF	TGTGCCAGCAGCCTCGACGGGAACTATGGCTACACCTTC
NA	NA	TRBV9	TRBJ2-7	CASSVAGDHSYEQYF	TGTGCCAGCAGCGTAGCGGGAGACCACTCCTACGAGCAGTACTTC
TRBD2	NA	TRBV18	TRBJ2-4	CASSPEGTSGSDSIQYF	TGTGCCAGCTCACCAGAGGGGACTAGCGGGAGTGATTCCATTCAGTACTTC
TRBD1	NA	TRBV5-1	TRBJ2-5	CASSTGTAKETQYF	TGCGCCAGCAGCACCGGGACAGCTAAAGAGACCCAGTACTTC
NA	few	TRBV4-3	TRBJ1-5	CASSQGGDQPQHF	TGCGCCAGCAGCCAAGGGGGGGATCAGCCCCAGCATTTT
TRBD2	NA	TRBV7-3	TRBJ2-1	CASSFFATSGDNNEQFF	TGTGCCAGCAGCTTTTTTGCGACTAGCGGGGATAACAATGAGCAGTTCTTC
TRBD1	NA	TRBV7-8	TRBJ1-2	CASSRQGGNYGYTF	TGTGCCAGCAGTCGACAGGGAGGAAACTATGGCTACACCTTC
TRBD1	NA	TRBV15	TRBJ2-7	CATSRVRGPVEQYF	TGTGCCACCAGCAGAGTCAGGGGGCCGGTCGAGCAGTACTTC
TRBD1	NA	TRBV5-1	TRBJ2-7	CASSLATGAWGEQYF	TGCGCCAGCAGCTTGGCCACAGGGGCTTGGGGCGAGCAGTACTTC
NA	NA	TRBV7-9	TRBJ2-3	CASSLFGSDTDTQYF	TGTGCCAGCAGCTTATTCGGGAGTGACACAGATACGCAGTATTTT
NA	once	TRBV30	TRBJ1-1	CAWSAPTGSEAFF	TGTGCCTGGAGCGCACCAACGGGGTCTGAAGCTTTCTTT
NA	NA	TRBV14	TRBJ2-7	CASSPGVAEQYF	TGTGCCAGCAGCCCCGGAGTAGCGGAGCAGTACTTC
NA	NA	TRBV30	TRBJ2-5	CAWSVQRLLQYF	TGTGCCTGGAGTGTCCAGAGACTACTTCAGTACTTC
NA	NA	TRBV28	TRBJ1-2	CASSLPGLNLESYGYTF	TGTGCCAGCAGTTTGCCGGGACTCAATTTGGAATCCTATGGCTACACCTTC
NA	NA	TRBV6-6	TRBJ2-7	CASSSRRREQYF	TGTGCCAGCAGTTCCCGTCGCCGGGAGCAGTACTTC
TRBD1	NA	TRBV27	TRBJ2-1	CASSPRQGLVDEQFF	TGTGCCAGCAGTCCAAGACAGGGGTTGGTAGATGAGCAGTTCTTC
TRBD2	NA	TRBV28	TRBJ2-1	CASSPFPLAGGHNEQFF	TGTGCCAGCAGTCCTTTCCCACTAGCGGGAGGTCACAATGAGCAGTTCTTC
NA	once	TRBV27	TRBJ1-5	CASSLSWGSGQPQHF	TGTGCCAGCAGTTTATCGTGGGGATCTGGACAACCCCAGCATTTT
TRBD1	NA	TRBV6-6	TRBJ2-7	CASSRKGQGFYEQYF	TGTGCCAGCAGTCGAAAGGGACAGGGGTTCTACGAGCAGTACTTC
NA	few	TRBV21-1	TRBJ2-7	CASSPRPGGQGAPSSYEQYF	TGTGCCAGCAGCCCCCGACCAGGGGGACAGGGGGCGCCGAGCTCCTACGAGCAGTACTTC
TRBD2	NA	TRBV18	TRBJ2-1	CASSPGTSAVNEQFF	TGTGCCAGCTCTCCGGGGACTAGCGCCGTCAATGAGCAGTTCTTC
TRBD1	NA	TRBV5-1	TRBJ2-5	CASSFWDRGEETQYF	TGCGCCAGCAGCTTCTGGGACAGGGGGGAAGAGACCCAGTACTTC
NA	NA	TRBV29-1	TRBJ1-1	CSALVSGGVTEAFF	TGCAGCGCTTTAGTTTCGGGGGGAGTTACTGAAGCTTTCTTT
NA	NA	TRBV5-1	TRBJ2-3	CASSRRGVGAFGDTQYF	TGCGCCAGCAGCCGAAGAGGTGTCGGTGCCTTTGGAGATACGCAGTATTTT
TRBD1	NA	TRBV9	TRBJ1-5	CASSAGTGANQPQHF	TGTGCCAGCAGCGCTGGGACAGGGGCAAATCAGCCCCAGCATTTT
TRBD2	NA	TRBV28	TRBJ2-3	CASSPRTSGRSDTQYF	TGTGCCAGCAGTCCACGGACTAGCGGGAGGTCAGATACGCAGTATTTT
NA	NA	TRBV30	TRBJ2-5	CAWSQISETQYF	TGTGCCTGGTCCCAGATCTCAGAGACCCAGTACTTC
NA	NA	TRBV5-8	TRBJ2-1	CASSFPISSYNEQFF	TGTGCCAGCAGCTTTCCTATCTCCTCCTACAATGAGCAGTTCTTC
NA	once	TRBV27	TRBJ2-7	CASSSVLASQAFYEQYF	TGTGCCAGCAGTTCCGTTCTAGCGTCTCAGGCCTTCTACGAGCAGTACTTC
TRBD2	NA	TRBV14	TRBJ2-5	CASSQAGLAIEQYF	TGTGCCAGCAGCCAAGCGGGACTAGCGATTGAGCAGTACTTC
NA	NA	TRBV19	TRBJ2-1	CASSIDSQGRYNEQFF	TGTGCCAGTAGTATAGATTCCCAGGGGCGATACAATGAGCAGTTCTTC